One and the same sample provided the 24 T cell receptor beta chains below, sequenced in a study of cytomegalovirus exposure and HLA in healthy donors (dated by TCRdb to the late 2010s). Receptor libraries were prepared by the immunoSEQ multiplex PCR assay. For the multiplex PCR, a mixture combining 60 forward primers for TCR Vbeta segments and 13 reverse primers for TCR Jbeta segments was used. This is the immuneACCESS table as TCRdb keeps it, with only in-frame sequences that have V and J called. A part of the clones is gone; compared with another copy, unresolved V genes explain less than half, and the rest is unexplained. The sample profile shows tens of thousands of clones; roughly 80% of them were found once. Of the sample, roughly 3% is held by the ten largest clones. Sequencing used PBMCs. The receptors here all came from a woman in her thirties in good health and CMV-seronegative.

The chain couples TRBV6-5 to TRBJ2-7; TRBD1 matches at 7 bases. The junction had 3 bases not matched to a gene; V was cut back by 10 bases and J by 3 bases. This CDR3 has 11 residues. Germline V lookup: CDR1 MNHEY, CDR2 SVGAGI. The CDR3 sequence is CATRQGYEQYF. The CDR3 nucleotides read TGTGCCACCCGACAGGGCTACGAGCAGTACTTC.

The chain carries TRBV11-3 and TRBJ2-2, with 14 nucleotides matching TRBD2. The CDR3 is 16 amino acids. Germline values: CDR1 SGHNT, CDR2 YENEEA. The V segment lost 5 bases and the J segment 7 bases; nucleotides outside the gene matches: 6. The CDR3 nucleotides are TGTGCCAGCAGCCCGACTAGCGGGAGGGTCGGCGGGGAGCTGTTTTTT. Translating gives CASSPTSGRVGGELFF.

The chain couples TRBV6-5 to TRBJ1-1, with D perhaps matching TRBD1 (6 bases). The CDR3 sequence is 16 residues long. Trimming shortened V by 0 bases and J by 5 bases, and 16 bases separated the two germline ends. Per the germline V gene, CDR1 is MNHEY and CDR2 is SVGAGI. The CDR3 here is CASSYSRQGLGTEAFF. The CDR3 DNA reads TGTGCCAGCAGTTACTCGAGGCAGGGGCTTGGGACTGAAGCTTTCTTT.

The rearrangement joins TRBV30 to TRBJ2-3; D is ambiguous. CDR1 is GTSNPN and CDR2 is SVGIG in the germline V gene (reference sequence). V lost 1 base and J 4 bases, leaving 3 bases between the germline ends. The CDR3 is 11 residues long. As DNA, the CDR3 is TGTGCCTGGAGTGCAGCAGATACGCAGTATTTT. This encodes CAWSAADTQYF. Full variable domain (rest looked up from reference TRBV30 and TRBJ2-3): SQTIHQWPATLVQPVGSPLSLECTVEGTSNPNLYWYRQAAGRGLQLLFYSVGIGQISSEVPQNLSASRPQDRQFILSSKKLLLSDSGFYLCAWSAADTQYFGPGTRLTVL.

The rearrangement joins TRBV4-1 to TRBJ2-1, with 7 nucleotides matching TRBD2. The CDR3 is 16 residues long. Germline-derived CDR1 and CDR2 are MGHRA and YSYEKL. V was clipped by 0 bases and J by 7 bases; unmatched bases: 9. CDR3 sequence reads: CASSQERRGRDNEQFF. The CDR3 region has the DNA TGCGCCAGCAGCCAAGAGCGTCGCGGGAGAGATAATGAGCAGTTCTTC.

This clone was seen more than once but under ten times. The J gene is TRBJ1-1, the V gene TRBV2, with 8 bases fitting TRBD1. Germline loops: CDR1 SNHLY, CDR2 FYNNEI. This CDR3 region has 15 residues. V gave up 7 bases and J gave up 1 base; unmatched junction bases: 8. DNA of the CDR3: TGTGCCAGCAAACCCCGGACAGGGACGAACACTGAAGCTTTCTTT. Its protein product is CASKPRTGTNTEAFF.

V usage is TRBV6-1 and J usage is TRBJ1-5; D uncertain. Germline values: CDR1 MNHNS, CDR2 SASEGT. The CDR3 sequence is 15 residues long. Trimming left V 2 bases short and J 2 bases short, with 10 bases between. The CDR3: CASSELTGGNQPQHF. Written as DNA, the CDR3 is TGTGCCAGCAGTGAATTGACCGGGGGCAATCAGCCCCAGCATTTT.

The chain carries TRBV2 and TRBJ2-6; D perhaps matches TRBD1 (6 bases). The V gene lost 1 base and the J gene lost 2 bases, with 15 bases spanning the gap. Germline CDR1 is SNHLY and CDR2 is FYNNEI. The CDR3 is 18 amino acids. CDR3 protein: CASSEGRGRTTGANVLTF. The CDR3 DNA reads TGTGCCAGCAGTGAAGGCAGGGGTCGAACAACTGGGGCCAACGTCCTGACTTTC. Complete variable domain (other parts from reference TRBV2 and TRBJ2-6): EPEVTQTPSHQVTQMGQEVILRCVPISNHLYFYWYRQILGQKVEFLVSFYNNEISEKSEIFDDQFSVERPDGSNFTLKIRSTKLEDSAMYFCASSEGRGRTTGANVLTFGAGSRLTVL.

The chain uses TRBV7-3 and TRBJ1-2; TRBD1 matches at 10 bases. From germline, CDR1 is SGHTA and CDR2 FQGTGA. The ends lost 5 bases at V and 6 bases at J; junction bases unmatched: 9. The CDR3 runs to 15 residues. CDR3 residues: CASSPGQGRNDGYTF. CDR3 nucleotide sequence: TGTGCCAGCAGCCCGGGACAGGGGAGAAACGATGGCTACACCTTC.

The rearrangement joins TRBV5-6 to TRBJ1-6; D perhaps matches TRBD1 (5 bases). CDR3 length equals 15 residues. Germline CDR1 is SGHDT and CDR2 is YYEEEE. The V and J ends lost 0 bases and 10 bases respectively, with 14 bases between them. DNA of the CDR3: TGTGCCAGCAGCTTGGAAGGGGTGGGCCGGTCACCCCTCCACTTT. It codes for CASSLEGVGRSPLHF.

The gene calls are TRBV7-9 and TRBJ2-3, with 11 bases that match TRBD2. The CDR3 runs to 15 residues. Germline lookup yields CDR1 SEHNR and CDR2 FQNEAQ (reference sequence). The V gene end was trimmed by 6 bases and the J gene end by 3 bases; junction bases not matched to a gene: 5. CDR3 amino acids: CASRNSGGATDTQYF. DNA of the CDR3: TGTGCCAGCAGAAATAGCGGGGGGGCGACAGATACGCAGTATTTT.

The V and J genes are TRBV6-5 and TRBJ1-2; D possibly corresponds to TRBD1 (5 bases). V was pared by 0 bases and J by 8 bases, with 13 bases between. The germline V gene encodes CDR1 MNHEY and CDR2 SVGAGI. CDR3 length equals 14 residues. The chain's CDR3 is CASSYSPRAGGYTF. CDR3 DNA sequence: TGTGCCAGCAGTTACTCTCCCAGGGCCGGGGGCTACACCTTC.

The chain joins TRBV4-1 to TRBJ1-4, with TRBD1 as a possible D gene (5 bases). CDR1 and CDR2 (germline): MGHRA, YSYEKL. The CDR3 totals 16 residues. The ends were cut back, 1 base at V and 3 bases at J, with 12 bases in the middle. CDR3 nucleotide sequence: TGCGCCAGCAGCCAAGGGGAAGGCAGGGCTAATGAAAAACTGTTTTTT. It is translated as CASSQGEGRANEKLFF.

This clone was detected once. The rearrangement joins TRBV19 to TRBJ1-2; TRBD1 aligns across 9 bases. V was clipped by 6 bases and J by 3 bases; unmatched bases: 5. The CDR3 has 14 residues. Looked up from germline, CDR1 is LNHDA and CDR2 is SQIVND (reference sequence). Here the CDR3 DNA reads TGTGCCAGTAGCGTTAGGACAGGGGACTATGGCTACACCTTC. It codes for CASSVRTGDYGYTF.

The rearrangement joins TRBV9 to TRBJ2-6; D not resolved. The CDR3 is 15 amino acids. V was pared by 3 bases and J by 0 bases, with 7 bases between. Germline CDR1 reads SGDLS; CDR2 reads YYNGEE. Here the CDR3 DNA reads TGTGCCAGCAGCGCTACTTCCTCTGGGGCCAACGTCCTGACTTTC. This translates into CASSATSSGANVLTF.

The chain is built from TRBV19 and TRBJ1-2; TRBD1 might be the D (6 bases). The germline V and J ends were trimmed by 5 bases and 0 bases, with 13 bases remaining between them. The V gene's germline CDR1 is LNHDA and CDR2 SQIVND (reference sequence). CDR3 length: 15 residues. The CDR3 region has the DNA TGTGCCAGTAGTGTTTACAGGGACCCTAACTATGGCTACACCTTC. Translated: CASSVYRDPNYGYTF.

This chain uses TRBV5-4 with TRBJ1-1; D is uncertain. Germline lookup yields CDR1 SGHNT and CDR2 YYREEE (reference sequence). The CDR3 is made up of 14 amino acids. Trimming removed 2 bases at V and 4 bases at J, with 12 bases between. CDR3 amino acids: CASSLGAGGTEAFF. In nucleotides, the CDR3 is TGTGCCAGCAGCTTAGGCGCGGGAGGCACTGAAGCTTTCTTT.

This chain uses TRBV5-4 with TRBJ1-5; possibly TRBD1 for D (6 bases). CDR1 and CDR2 from the germline V gene are SGHNT and YYREEE (reference sequence). The V gene lost 4 bases and the J gene lost 1 base, with 9 bases spanning the gap. The length of the CDR3 is 14 residues. This CDR3 reads CASSRDRSNQPQHF. In DNA, the CDR3 is TGTGCCAGCAGCCGCGACAGGAGCAATCAGCCCCAGCATTTT.

This rearrangement joins TRBV27 to TRBJ1-2; D may be TRBD1 (6 bases). Germline CDR1 and CDR2: MNHEY and SMNVEV (reference sequence). V lost 3 bases and J 3 bases, leaving 11 bases between the germline ends. This CDR3 is built from 14 residues. The CDR3 sequence is CASSFGGADYGYTF. CDR3 in DNA: TGTGCCAGCAGTTTTGGGGGCGCGGACTATGGCTACACCTTC.

The sample holds a few counts of this clone. This chain connects TRBV10-3 to TRBJ2-7, with 10 bases lining up with TRBD1. This CDR3 spans 15 amino acids. V dropped 6 bases and J dropped 0; count of bases not matched to a gene: 5. Per germline, CDR1 ENHRY and CDR2 SYGVKD. The CDR3: CAISPGQGYSYEQYV. The DNA for the CDR3 is TGTGCCATCAGCCCGGGACAGGGGTACTCCTACGAGCAGTACGTC.

The rearrangement joins TRBV6-1 to TRBJ1-2; D is perhaps TRBD1 (6 bases). V gave up 5 bases and J gave up 3 bases, with 16 bases separating them. The germline gives CDR1 MNHNS, CDR2 SASEGT. This CDR3 has 15 amino acids. CDR3 nucleotide sequence: TGTGCCAGCAGTCATCGACAGGTACCTTACTATGGCTACACCTTC. It yields the protein CASSHRQVPYYGYTF.

The chain combines TRBV28 with TRBJ2-7, with 10 bases matching TRBD1. This CDR3 is built from 14 residues. Germline loops: CDR1 MDHEN, CDR2 SYDVKM. The V gene end was trimmed by 3 bases and the J gene end by 7 bases; junction bases not matched to a gene: 6. DNA of the CDR3: TGTGCCAGCAGTTTGACAGGGGGCGTAGGAGAGCAGTACGTC. Its protein product is CASSLTGGVGEQYV.

The rearrangement links TRBV7-9 to TRBJ1-5; D is undetermined. CDR1 and CDR2 from the germline V gene are SEHNR and FQNEAQ (reference sequence). The CDR3 is made up of 13 amino acids. With 3 bases removed from V and 6 bases from J, the gap between germline ends came to 9 bases. In nucleotides, the CDR3 is TGTGCCAGCAGCTTCGGGAATCTTCAGCCCCAGCATTTT. Its translation: CASSFGNLQPQHF.

This clone appeared a few times. The rearrangement links TRBV25-1 to TRBJ1-3, with TRBD1 matching 7 bases. CDR1 and CDR2 (germline): MGHDK, SYGVNS. This CDR3 has 13 residues. Trimming removed 4 bases from V and 8 bases from J; junction bases left unmatched: 5. The CDR3, as DNA: TGTGCCAGCAGTGCAACAGGGGAGGACACCATATATTTT. Protein sequence: CASSATGEDTIYF.